Below are 7 T cell receptor beta chains sequenced from a single sample in a study of blood T cells in healthy people across ages. Sample-barcoded 5' priming and a J-beta primer mix drove a second PCR of about 6 to 12 cycles. TCRdb passed the 5' RACE reads through MiXCR, listing each CDR3 protein once. The top ten hold under 9% of the sample, which has about 500,000 distinct CDR3 sequences, 24% seen once. These records were also assigned to another study, of T cells of mothers and their children.

The sample comprised blood. The receptor set was obtained from a boy younger than 18 in good health.

This sequence joins TRBV6-1 and TRBJ1-1, with TRBD1 matching over 10 bases. The length of the CDR3 is 17 residues. Germline V gene lookup returns CDR1 MNHNS and CDR2 SASEGT. Germline trimming cut 3 bases from V and 2 bases from J; bases unmatched to any gene: 9. The CDR3 DNA reads TGTGCCAGCAGTGAGTTGGGACAGGGGTCATTCAACACTGAAGCTTTCTTT. Protein: CASSELGQGSFNTEAFF.

This clonotype has only a few counts. The gene calls are TRBV7-9 and TRBJ1-2; perhaps TRBD1 as D (5 bases). CDR1 and CDR2 from the germline V gene are SEHNR and FQNEAQ (reference sequence). The CDR3 consists of 14 residues. The ends were cut back, 5 bases at V and 2 bases at J, with 12 bases in the middle. The CDR3 DNA sequence: TGTGCCAGCAGCCGGGGAGACAGCAACTATGGCTACACCTTC. Protein product: CASSRGDSNYGYTF.

V is TRBV7-2 and J is TRBJ1-5; maybe TRBD1 (6 bases). The germline V and J ends were trimmed by 3 bases and 2 bases, with 17 bases remaining between them. Germline V gene sequence: CDR1 SGHTA, CDR2 FQGNSA. The CDR3 runs to 17 residues. CDR3 residues: CASSLGTSHRGNQPQHF. CDR3 DNA: TGTGCCAGCAGCTTGGGGACCTCCCACAGGGGCAATCAGCCCCAGCATTTT.

This clonotype has a handful of counts. The CDR3 protein is CASSPRLQGVKTQYF. DNA for the CDR3: TGTGCCAGCAGCCCCCGGTTGCAGGGGGTAAAGACCCAGTACTTC. The rearrangement uses TRBV7-9 and TRBJ2-5, with 7 bases identical to TRBD1. Germline V gene sequence: CDR1 SEHNR, CDR2 FQNEAQ (reference sequence). The CDR3 has 15 amino acids. After removal of 5 bases from V and 6 bases from J, the junction contained 12 bases not matched to a gene.

Only a few counts were recorded for this clonotype. The V call is TRBV18, the J call TRBJ2-1, with TRBD2 identical over 7 bases. The DNA end is a closer match to TRBJ2-7, so the J assignment may be wrong. Germline V gene data show CDR1 as KGHSH and CDR2 as LQKENI. The CDR3 contains 15 residues. DNA of the CDR3: TGTGCCAGCTCACCACGGAGCGGGGCCCACTACGAGCAGTACTTC. The encoded protein is CASSPRSGAHYEQYF.

The CDR3 nucleotides are TGTGCCAGCAGCGATGGGCTAAAGTACGAGCAGTACTTC. Translating gives CASSDGLKYEQYF. The chain combines TRBV7-9 with TRBJ2-7; D gene unclear. Per the germline V gene, CDR1 is SEHNR and CDR2 is FQNEAQ (reference sequence). Trimming took 5 bases from V and 4 from J, leaving 12 bases between them. The length of the CDR3 is 13 residues. Combining the CDR3 with reference TRBV7-9 and TRBJ2-7 gives the whole variable domain DTGVSQNPRHKITKRGQNVTFRCDPISEHNRLYWYRQTLGQGPEFLTYFQNEAQLEKSRLLSDRFSAERPKGSFSTLEIQRTEQGDSAMYLCASSDGLKYEQYFGPGTRLTVT.

DNA for the CDR3: TGTGCCAGCAGCTCTCGGATCTCTAACTATGGCTACACCTTC. It encodes CASSSRISNYGYTF. The chain employs TRBV7-2 and TRBJ1-2; D not resolved. The V end was cut by 4 bases, the J end by 0 bases, with 9 bases between. The CDR3 covers 14 residues. Germline lookup yields CDR1 SGHTA and CDR2 FQGNSA.